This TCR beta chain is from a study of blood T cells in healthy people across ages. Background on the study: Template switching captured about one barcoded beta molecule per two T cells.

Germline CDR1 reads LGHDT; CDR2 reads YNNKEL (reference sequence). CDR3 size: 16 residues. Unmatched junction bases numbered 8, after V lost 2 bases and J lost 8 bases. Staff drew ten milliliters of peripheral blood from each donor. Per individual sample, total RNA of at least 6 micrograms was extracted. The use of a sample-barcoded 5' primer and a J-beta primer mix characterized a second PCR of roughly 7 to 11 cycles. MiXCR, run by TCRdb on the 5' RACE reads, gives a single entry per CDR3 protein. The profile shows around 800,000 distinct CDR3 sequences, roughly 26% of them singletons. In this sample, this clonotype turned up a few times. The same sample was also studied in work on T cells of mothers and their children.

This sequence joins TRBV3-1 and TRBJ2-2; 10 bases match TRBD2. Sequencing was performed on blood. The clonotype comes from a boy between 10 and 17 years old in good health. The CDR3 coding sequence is TGTGCCAGCAGCCAACCAGCGGGGGGGCCATTGGGGGAGCTGTTTTTT. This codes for CASSQPAGGPLGELFF.